These 7 T cell receptor beta chains came from one sample sequenced in a study of post-analysis software for immune sequencing data. Study results and limitations: In patients, TRBV5-6, TRBV5-1 and TRBV20-1 belonged to roughly 5 TRBV segments found more frequently than in controls.

Antigens of these TCRs are unknown. TCR beta cDNA libraries included unique molecular identifiers. TCRdb passed the PCR reads through MiXCR, listing each CDR3 protein once. The data contain about 200,000 distinct CDR3 sequences, around 29% of them singletons. Sequencing was performed on blood. Source of these receptors: a girl aged 2-17 years with multiple sclerosis.

With regard to this clonotype: At one end the junction does not follow the germline gene, possibly because of a read error. The chain couples TRBV28 to TRBJ2-3, with D unresolved. The CDR3 runs 16 residues. Germline V gives CDR1 MDHEN, CDR2 SYDVKM. CDR3 DNA sequence: TGTGCCAGCAGCCTCGGGTCCCTTAGGTTGTCAGATTCGCAGTATTTT. Translation: CASSLGSLRLSDSQYF.

Regarding this clonotype: A much bigger clone sits one base away, suggesting this may be a read error. The V call is TRBV4-1, the J call TRBJ2-7, with D unresolved. The CDR3 loop spans 14 amino acids. Germline CDR1 and CDR2: MGHRA and YSYEKL. Deletions cut 1 base from V and 3 bases from J, with 10 bases between. The CDR3 region is CASSQGETFYEQYF. The CDR3 DNA reads TGCGCCAGCAGCCAAGGGGAAACCTTCTACGAGCAGTACTTC.

This chain uses TRBV7-2 with TRBJ1-6, with no clear D. The CDR3 consists of 14 residues. Trimming shortened V by 8 bases and J by 6 bases, and 14 bases separated the two germline ends. The germline gives CDR1 SGHTA, CDR2 FQGNSA. Here the CDR3 reads CASAPQPTNSPLHF. The CDR3, as DNA: TGTGCCAGCGCTCCGCAGCCGACTAATTCACCCCTCCACTTT.

A few counts support this clonotype. The gene calls are TRBV29-1 and TRBJ2-3, with 7 bases matching TRBD1. There are 15 residues in the CDR3. J lost 2 bases, V lost 4 bases, and 9 bases had no gene match. Germline V gene sequence: CDR1 SQVTM, CDR2 ANQGSEA. In DNA form, the CDR3 reads TGCAGCGTTGTGGGGGCAGGGGGAGCCACAGATACGCAGTATTTT. Protein sequence: CSVVGAGGATDTQYF.

This clonotype was counted many times. The chain combines TRBV5-1 with TRBJ2-1; TRBD1 matches 7 bases. The length of the CDR3 is 15 residues. CDR1 SGHRS and CDR2 YFSETQ come from the germline V gene. J was trimmed by 8 bases and V by 0 bases; bases with no gene match: 8. CDR3: CASSLEGRGLDEQFF. The CDR3 DNA reads TGCGCCAGCAGCTTGGAGGGCAGGGGGTTGGATGAGCAGTTCTTC.

This clonotype was detected a few times. This sequence joins TRBV5-1 and TRBJ2-3; D is perhaps TRBD1 (5 bases). Germline V gives CDR1 SGHRS, CDR2 YFSETQ. The CDR3 loop spans 13 amino acids. Trimming took 7 bases from V and 9 from J, leaving 18 bases between them. CDR3: CASGYYGAGTQYF. The CDR3 DNA is TGCGCCAGCGGATATTATGGGGCCGGGACGCAGTATTTT. The full variable domain, in which reference TRBV5-1 and TRBJ2-3 provide the parts outside the CDR3, is KAGVTQTPRYLIKTRGQQVTLSCSPISGHRSVSWYQQTPGQGLQFLFEYFSETQRNKGNFPGRFSGRQFSNSRSEMNVSTLELGDSALYLCASGYYGAGTQYFGPGTRLTVL.

This clonotype came up many times. V is TRBV5-1 and J is TRBJ1-2; TRBD1 matches at 8 bases. The germline V gene encodes CDR1 SGHRS and CDR2 YFSETQ. The V and J ends lost 5 bases and 7 bases, in that order; junction bases with no gene match: 7. This CDR3 comprises 13 residues. DNA for the CDR3: TGCGCCAGCAGTTCCGAGGGGACAGGTGGCTACACCTTC. Translated, it gives CASSSEGTGGYTF.